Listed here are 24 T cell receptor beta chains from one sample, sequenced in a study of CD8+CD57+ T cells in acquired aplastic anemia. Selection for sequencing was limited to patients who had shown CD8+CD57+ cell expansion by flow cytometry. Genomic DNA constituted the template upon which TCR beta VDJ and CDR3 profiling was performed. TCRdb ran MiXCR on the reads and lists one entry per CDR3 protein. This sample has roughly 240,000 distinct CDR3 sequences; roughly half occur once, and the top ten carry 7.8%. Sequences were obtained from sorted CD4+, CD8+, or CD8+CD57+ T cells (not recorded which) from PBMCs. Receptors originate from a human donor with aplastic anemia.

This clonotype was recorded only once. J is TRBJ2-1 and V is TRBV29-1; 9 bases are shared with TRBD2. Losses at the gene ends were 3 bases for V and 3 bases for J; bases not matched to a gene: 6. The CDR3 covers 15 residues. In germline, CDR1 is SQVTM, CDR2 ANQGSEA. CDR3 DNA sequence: TGCAGCGTTGACTTGGCTAGCGGGGACTACAATGAGCAGTTCTTC. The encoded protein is CSVDLASGDYNEQFF.

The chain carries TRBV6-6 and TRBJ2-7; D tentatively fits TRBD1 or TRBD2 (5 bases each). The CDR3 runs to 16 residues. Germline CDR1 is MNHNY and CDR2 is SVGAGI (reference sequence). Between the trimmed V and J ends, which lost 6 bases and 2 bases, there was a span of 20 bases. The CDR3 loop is CASRTYSGRKTYEQYF. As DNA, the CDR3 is TGTGCCAGCAGAACCTATTCGGGACGGAAGACCTACGAGCAGTACTTC.

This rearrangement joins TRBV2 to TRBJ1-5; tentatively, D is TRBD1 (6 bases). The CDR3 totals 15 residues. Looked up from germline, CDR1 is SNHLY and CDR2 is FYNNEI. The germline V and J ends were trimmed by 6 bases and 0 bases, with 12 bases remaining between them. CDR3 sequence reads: CASSGTKLSNQPQHF. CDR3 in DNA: TGTGCCAGCAGCGGGACAAAGCTTAGCAATCAGCCCCAGCATTTT.

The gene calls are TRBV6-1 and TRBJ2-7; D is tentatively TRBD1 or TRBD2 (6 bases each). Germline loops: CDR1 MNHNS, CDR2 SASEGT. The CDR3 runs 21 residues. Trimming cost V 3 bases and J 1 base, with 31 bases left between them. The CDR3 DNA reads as TGTGCCAGCAGTGATTTTTCGGGGGAGGCGGGTTCGGGACACGATTCCTACGAGCAGTACTTC. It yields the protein CASSDFSGEAGSGHDSYEQYF.

The CDR3 sequence: CASSSRTGPDYGYTF. In DNA, the CDR3 is TGTGCCAGCAGCTCCAGGACAGGGCCTGACTATGGCTACACCTTC. The V and J genes are TRBV7-8 and TRBJ1-2, with 8 bases aligning to TRBD1. Germline CDR1 SGHVS, CDR2 FQNEAQ. CDR3 length equals 15 residues. With V trimmed by 4 bases and J by 3 bases, 7 bases remained unmatched.

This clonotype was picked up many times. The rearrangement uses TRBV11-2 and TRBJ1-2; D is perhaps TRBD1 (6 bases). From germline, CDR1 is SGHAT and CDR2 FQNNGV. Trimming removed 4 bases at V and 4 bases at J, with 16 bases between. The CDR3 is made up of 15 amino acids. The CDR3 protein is CASSSTGSALYGYTF. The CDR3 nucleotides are TGTGCCAGCAGCTCAACAGGGTCCGCCCTCTATGGCTACACCTTC. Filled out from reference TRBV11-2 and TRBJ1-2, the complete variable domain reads EAGVAQSPRYKIIEKRQSVAFWCNPISGHATLYWYQQILGQGPKLLIQFQNNGVVDDSQLPKDRFSAERLKGVDSTLKIQPAKLEDSAVYLCASSSTGSALYGYTFGSGTRLTVV.

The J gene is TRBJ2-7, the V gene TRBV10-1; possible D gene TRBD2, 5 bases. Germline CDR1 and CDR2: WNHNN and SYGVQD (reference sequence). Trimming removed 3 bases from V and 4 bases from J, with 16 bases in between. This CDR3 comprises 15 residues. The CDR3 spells CASSDGGQVEYEQYF. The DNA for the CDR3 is TGCGCCAGCAGTGATGGCGGGCAGGTAGAATACGAGCAGTACTTC.

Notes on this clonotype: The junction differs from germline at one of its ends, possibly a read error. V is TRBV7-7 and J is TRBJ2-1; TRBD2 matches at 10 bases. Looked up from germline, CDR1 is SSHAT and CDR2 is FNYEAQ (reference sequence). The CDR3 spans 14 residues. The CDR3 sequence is CASSLAGGYNEQFF. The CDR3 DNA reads TGTGCTAGCAGCTTAGCGGGGGGCTACAATGAGCAGTTCTTC. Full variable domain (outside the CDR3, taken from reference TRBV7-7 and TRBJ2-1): GAGVSQSPRYKVTKRGQDVTLRCDPISSHATLYWYQQALGQGPEFLTYFNYEAQPDKSGLPSDRFSAERPEGSISTLTIQRTEQRDSAMYRCASSLAGGYNEQFFGPGTRLTVL.

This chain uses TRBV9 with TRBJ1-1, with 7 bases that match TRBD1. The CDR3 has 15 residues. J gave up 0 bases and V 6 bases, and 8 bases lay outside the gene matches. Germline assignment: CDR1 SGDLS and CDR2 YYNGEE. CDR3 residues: CASNPAGGLNTEAFF. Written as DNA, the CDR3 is TGTGCCAGCAATCCGGCAGGGGGGCTGAACACTGAAGCTTTCTTT.

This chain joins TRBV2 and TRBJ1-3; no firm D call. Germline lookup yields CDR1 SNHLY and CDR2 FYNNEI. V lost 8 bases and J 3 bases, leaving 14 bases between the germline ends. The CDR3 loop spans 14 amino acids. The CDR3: CASQPGSVGNTIYF. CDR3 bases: TGTGCCAGCCAGCCGGGGTCTGTTGGAAACACCATATATTTT.

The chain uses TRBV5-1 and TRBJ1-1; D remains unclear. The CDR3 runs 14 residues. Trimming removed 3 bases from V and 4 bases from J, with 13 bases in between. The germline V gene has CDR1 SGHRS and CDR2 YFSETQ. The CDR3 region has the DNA TGCGCCAGCAGCTATGCAGGCCGTGCCACTGAAGCTTTCTTT. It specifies CASSYAGRATEAFF.

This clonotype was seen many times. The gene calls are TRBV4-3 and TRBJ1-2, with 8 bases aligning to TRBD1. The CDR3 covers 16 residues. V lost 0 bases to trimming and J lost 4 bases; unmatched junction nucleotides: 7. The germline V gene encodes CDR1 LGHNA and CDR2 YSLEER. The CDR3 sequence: CASSQDHADRVYGYTF. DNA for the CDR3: TGCGCCAGCAGCCAAGATCACGCGGACAGGGTCTATGGCTACACCTTC.

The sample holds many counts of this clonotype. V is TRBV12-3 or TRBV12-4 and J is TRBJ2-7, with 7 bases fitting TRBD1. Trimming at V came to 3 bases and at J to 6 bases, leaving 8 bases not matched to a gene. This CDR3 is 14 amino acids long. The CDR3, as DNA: TGTGCCAGCAGTTTCCTCGACAGGGAAGGCGAGCAGTACTTC. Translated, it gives CASSFLDREGEQYF.

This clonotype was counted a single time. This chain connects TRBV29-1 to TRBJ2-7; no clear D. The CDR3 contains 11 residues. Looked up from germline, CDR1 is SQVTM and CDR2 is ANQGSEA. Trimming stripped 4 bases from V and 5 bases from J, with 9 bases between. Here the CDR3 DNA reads TGCAGCGTTGTACGTGGGCACGAGCAGTACTTC. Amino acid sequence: CSVVRGHEQYF.

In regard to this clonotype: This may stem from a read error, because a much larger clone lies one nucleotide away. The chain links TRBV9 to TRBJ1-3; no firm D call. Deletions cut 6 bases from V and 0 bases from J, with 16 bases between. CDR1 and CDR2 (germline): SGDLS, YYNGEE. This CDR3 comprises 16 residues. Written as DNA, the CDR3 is TGTGCCAGCACCCAGCTAGACGAAGACTCTGGAAACACCATATATTTT. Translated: CASTQLDEDSGNTIYF.

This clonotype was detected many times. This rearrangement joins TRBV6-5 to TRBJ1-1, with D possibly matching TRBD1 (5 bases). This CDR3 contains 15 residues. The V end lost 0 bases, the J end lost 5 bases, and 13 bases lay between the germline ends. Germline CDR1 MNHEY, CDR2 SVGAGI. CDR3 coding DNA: TGTGCCAGCAGTTACTCTCGGCCAGGGTGGACTGAAGCTTTCTTT. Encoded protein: CASSYSRPGWTEAFF.

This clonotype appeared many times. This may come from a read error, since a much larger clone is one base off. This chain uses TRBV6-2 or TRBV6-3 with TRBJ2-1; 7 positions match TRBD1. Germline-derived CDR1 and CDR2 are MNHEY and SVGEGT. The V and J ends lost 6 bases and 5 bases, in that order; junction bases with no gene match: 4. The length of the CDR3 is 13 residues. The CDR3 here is CASSRDSNNEQFF. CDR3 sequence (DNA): TGTGCCAGCAGCCGGGACAGCAACAATGAGCAGTTCTTC.

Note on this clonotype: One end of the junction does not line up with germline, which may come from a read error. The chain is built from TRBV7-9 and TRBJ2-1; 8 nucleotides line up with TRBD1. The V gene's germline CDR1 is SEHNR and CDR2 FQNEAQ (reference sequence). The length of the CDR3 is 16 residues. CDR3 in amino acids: CASSPRTGSSYNGQFF. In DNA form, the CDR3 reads TGTGCCAGCAGTCCAAGGACAGGGAGCTCCTACAATGGGCAGTTCTTC.

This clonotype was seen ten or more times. In DNA form, the CDR3 reads TGTGCCAGCAGTGCCGGGACACGGGAAGTAGACGAGCAGTACTTC. This encodes CASSAGTREVDEQYF. The chain combines TRBV6-5 with TRBJ2-7; maybe TRBD1 (6 bases). V was pared by 5 bases and J by 5 bases, with 19 bases between. This CDR3 contains 15 residues. The V gene's germline CDR1 is MNHEY and CDR2 SVGAGI.

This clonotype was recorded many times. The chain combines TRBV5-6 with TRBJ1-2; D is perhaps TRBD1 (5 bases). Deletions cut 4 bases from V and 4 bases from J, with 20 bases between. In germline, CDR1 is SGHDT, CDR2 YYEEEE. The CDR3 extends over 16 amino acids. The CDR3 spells CASSLVPGRRRYGYTF. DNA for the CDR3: TGTGCCAGCAGCCTCGTCCCGGGACGGAGACGCTATGGCTACACCTTC.

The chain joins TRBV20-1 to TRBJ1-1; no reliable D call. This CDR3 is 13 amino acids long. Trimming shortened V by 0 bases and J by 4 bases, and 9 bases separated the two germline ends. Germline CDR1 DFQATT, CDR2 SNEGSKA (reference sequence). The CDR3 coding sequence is TGCAGTGCTAGAGATCCACCGGGCACTGAAGCTTTCTTT. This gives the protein CSARDPPGTEAFF.

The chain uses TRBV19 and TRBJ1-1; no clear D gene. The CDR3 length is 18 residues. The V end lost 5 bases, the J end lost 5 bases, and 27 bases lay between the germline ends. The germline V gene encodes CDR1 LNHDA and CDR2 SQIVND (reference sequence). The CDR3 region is CASSSQLGWRGDRTEAFF. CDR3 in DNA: TGTGCCAGTAGTTCTCAGTTGGGATGGCGGGGAGACCGTACTGAAGCTTTCTTT.

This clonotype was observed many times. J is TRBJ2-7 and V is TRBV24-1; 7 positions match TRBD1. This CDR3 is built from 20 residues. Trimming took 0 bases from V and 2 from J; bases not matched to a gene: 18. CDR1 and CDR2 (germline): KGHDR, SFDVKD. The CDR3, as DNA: TGTGCCACCAGTGATTTGCCTCAAATCCGGGACAGCAACCCCCCCTACGAGCAGTACTTC. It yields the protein CATSDLPQIRDSNPPYEQYF.

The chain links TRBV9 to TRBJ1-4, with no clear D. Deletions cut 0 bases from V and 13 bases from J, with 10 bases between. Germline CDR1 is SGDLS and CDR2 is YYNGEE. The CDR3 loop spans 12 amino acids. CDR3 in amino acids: CASSVVGEGLFF. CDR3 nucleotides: TGTGCCAGCAGCGTAGTTGGTGAAGGACTGTTTTTT.